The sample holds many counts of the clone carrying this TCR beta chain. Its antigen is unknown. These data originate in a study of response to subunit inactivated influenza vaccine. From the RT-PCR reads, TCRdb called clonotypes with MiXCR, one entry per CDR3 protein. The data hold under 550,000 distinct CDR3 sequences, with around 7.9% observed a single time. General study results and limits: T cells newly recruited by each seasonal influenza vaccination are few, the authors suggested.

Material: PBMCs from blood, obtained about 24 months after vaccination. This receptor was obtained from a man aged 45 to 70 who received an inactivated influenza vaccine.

DNA of the CDR3: TGCAGCGGCGCTAGCGGGGGGTACAATGAGCAGTTCTTC. Protein: CSGASGGYNEQFF. V is TRBV29-1 and J is TRBJ2-1, with TRBD2 identical over 11 bases. Germline CDR1 and CDR2: SQVTM and ANQGSEA. V dropped 7 bases and J dropped 4; count of bases not matched to a gene: 3. CDR3 length: 13 amino acids.